The present entry profiles one T cell receptor (beta chain) with its context. CDR3 length: 19 residues. This sample was taken from a study of CD8 T cells in Susac syndrome. TCR beta sequencing covered blood CD8+ and CD4+ T cells. RNA was extracted with the RNeasy kit, and a quantity of roughly 0.5 to 1 ug was reverse transcribed using random hexamers. The method of amplification for TCR beta CDR3 was immunoSEQ multiplex PCR, covering 54 Vbeta and 13 Jbeta. TCRdb reprocessed the immunoSEQ multiplex PCR reads with MiXCR, giving one entry per CDR3 protein. In the table there are about 200,000 distinct CDR3 sequences, 95% of which are singletons.

The V call is TRBV1, the J call TRBJ2-1; TRBD1 reflects the table's D call only, with no check against the DNA. TRBV1 is flagged as a pseudogene. The specimen was CD4+ T cells from PBMCs. This clonotype was sampled from a human donor in good health. CDR3 sequence (DNA): TGCACCAGCAGCCATAACAGGGGGCGATTTCTTAGCTCCTACAATGAGCAGTTCTTC. It is translated as CTSSHNRGRFLSSYNEQFF.